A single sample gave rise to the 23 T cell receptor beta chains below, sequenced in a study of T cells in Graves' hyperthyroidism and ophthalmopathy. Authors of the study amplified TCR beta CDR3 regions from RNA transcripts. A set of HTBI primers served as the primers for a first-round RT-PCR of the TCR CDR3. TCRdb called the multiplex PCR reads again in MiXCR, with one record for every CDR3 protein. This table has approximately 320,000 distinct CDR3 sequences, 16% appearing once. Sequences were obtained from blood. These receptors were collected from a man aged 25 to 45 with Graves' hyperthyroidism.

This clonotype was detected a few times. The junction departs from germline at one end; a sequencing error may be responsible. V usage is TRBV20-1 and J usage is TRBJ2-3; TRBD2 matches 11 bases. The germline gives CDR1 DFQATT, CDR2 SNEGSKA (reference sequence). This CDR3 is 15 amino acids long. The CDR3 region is CSARDPSGRWDTQYF. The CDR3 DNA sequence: TGCAGTGCTAGAGATCCTAGCGGGAGGTGGGATACACAGTATTTT.

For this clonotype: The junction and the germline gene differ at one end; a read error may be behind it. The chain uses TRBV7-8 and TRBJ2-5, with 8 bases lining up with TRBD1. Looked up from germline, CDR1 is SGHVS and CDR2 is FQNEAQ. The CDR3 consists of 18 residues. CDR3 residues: CASSLPPQGATRDETRYF. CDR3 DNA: TGTGCCAGCAGCCTCCCCCCCCAGGGGGCAACGCGTGACGAGACCCGGTACTTC.

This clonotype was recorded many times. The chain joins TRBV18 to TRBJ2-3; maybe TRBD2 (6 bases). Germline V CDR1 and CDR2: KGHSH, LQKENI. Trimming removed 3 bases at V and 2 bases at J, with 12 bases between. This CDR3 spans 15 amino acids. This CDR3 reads CASSPERTNTDTQYF. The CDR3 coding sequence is TGTGCCAGCTCACCGGAACGGACTAACACAGATACGCAGTATTTT.

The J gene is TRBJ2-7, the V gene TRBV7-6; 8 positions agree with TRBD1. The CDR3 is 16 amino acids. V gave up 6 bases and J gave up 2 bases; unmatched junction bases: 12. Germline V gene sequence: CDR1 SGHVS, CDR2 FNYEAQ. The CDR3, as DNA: TGTGCCAGCAGTCCCGGGACAGGCCGAGTCCCCTACGAGCAGTACTTC. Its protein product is CASSPGTGRVPYEQYF.

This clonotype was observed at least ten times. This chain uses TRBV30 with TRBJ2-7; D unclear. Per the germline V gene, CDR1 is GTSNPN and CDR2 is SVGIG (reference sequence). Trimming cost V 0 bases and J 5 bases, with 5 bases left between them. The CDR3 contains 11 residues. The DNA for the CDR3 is TGTGCCTGGAGTGTACAGAACGAGCAGTACTTC. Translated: CAWSVQNEQYF.

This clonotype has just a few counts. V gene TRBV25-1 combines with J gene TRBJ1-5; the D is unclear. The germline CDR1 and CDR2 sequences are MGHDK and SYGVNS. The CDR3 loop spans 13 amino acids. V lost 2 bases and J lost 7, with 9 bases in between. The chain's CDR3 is CASSEGLGQPQHF. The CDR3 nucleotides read TGTGCCAGCAGTGAAGGGCTTGGGCAGCCCCAGCATTTT.

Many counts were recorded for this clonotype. The chain's CDR3 is CAWNPGAWGTEAFF. The CDR3 DNA reads TGTGCCTGGAACCCCGGGGCCTGGGGAACTGAAGCTTTCTTT. The rearrangement joins TRBV30 to TRBJ1-1; TRBD1 might be the D (5 bases). This CDR3 region has 14 residues. V was pared by 4 bases and J by 5 bases, with 17 bases between. The germline V gene has CDR1 GTSNPN and CDR2 SVGIG (reference sequence).

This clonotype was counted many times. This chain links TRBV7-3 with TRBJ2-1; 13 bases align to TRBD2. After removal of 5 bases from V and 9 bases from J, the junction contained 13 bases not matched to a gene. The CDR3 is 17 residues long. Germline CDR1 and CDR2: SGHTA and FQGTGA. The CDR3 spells CASSPEGGTSGKVEQFF. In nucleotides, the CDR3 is TGTGCCAGCAGCCCCGAGGGGGGGACTAGCGGGAAAGTTGAGCAGTTCTTC. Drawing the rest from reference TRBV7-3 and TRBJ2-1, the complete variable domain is GAGVSQTPSNKVTEKGKYVELRCDPISGHTALYWYRQSLGQGPEFLIYFQGTGAADDSGLPNDRFFAVRPEGSVSTLKIQRTERGDSAVYLCASSPEGGTSGKVEQFFGPGTRLTVL.

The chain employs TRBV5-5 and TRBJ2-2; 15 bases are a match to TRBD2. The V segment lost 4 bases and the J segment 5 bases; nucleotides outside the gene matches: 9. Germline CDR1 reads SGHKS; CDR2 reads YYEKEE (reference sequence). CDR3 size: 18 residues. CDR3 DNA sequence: TGTGCCAGCAGCCCCCCGGGACTAGCGGGAGGAAGGACCGGGGAGCTGTTTTTT. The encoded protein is CASSPPGLAGGRTGELFF. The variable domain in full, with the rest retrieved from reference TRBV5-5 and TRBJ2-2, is DAGVTQSPTHLIKTRGQQVTLRCSPISGHKSVSWYQQVLGQGPQFIFQYYEKEERGRGNFPDRFSARQFPNYSSELNVNALLLGDSALYLCASSPPGLAGGRTGELFFGEGSRLTVL.

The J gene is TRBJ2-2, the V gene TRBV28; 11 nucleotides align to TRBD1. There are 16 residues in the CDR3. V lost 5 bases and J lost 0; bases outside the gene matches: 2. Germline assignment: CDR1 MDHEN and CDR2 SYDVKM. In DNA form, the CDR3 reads TGTGCCAGCAGTAAGGGACAGGGGGCGAACACCGGGGAGCTGTTTTTT. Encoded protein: CASSKGQGANTGELFF.

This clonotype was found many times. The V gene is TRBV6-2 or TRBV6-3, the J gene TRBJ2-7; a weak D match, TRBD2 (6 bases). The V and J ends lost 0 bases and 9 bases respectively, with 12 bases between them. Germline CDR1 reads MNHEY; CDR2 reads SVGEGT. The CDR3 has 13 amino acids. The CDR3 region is CASSYSGLVMQYF. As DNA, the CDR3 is TGTGCCAGCAGTTACTCGGGACTCGTGATGCAGTACTTC.

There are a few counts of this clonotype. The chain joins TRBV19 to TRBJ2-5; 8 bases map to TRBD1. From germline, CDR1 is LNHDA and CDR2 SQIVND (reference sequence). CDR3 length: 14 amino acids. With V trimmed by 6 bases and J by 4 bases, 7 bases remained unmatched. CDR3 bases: TGTGCCAGTAGGGCCCAGGGGGCCGGAGAGACCCAGTACTTC. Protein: CASRAQGAGETQYF.

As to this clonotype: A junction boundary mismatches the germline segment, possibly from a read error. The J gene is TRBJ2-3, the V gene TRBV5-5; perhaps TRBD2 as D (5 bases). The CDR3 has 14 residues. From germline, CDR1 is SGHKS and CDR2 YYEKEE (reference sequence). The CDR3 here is CASSFRTASDAQYF. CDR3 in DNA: TGTGCCAGCAGCTTCCGGACTGCCTCAGATGCGCAGTATTTT. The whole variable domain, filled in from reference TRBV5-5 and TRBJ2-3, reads DAGVTQSPTHLIKTRGQQVTLRCSPISGHKSVSWYQQVLGQGPQFIFQYYEKEERGRGNFPDRFSARQFPNYSSELNVNALLLGDSALYLCASSFRTASDAQYFGPGTRLTVL.

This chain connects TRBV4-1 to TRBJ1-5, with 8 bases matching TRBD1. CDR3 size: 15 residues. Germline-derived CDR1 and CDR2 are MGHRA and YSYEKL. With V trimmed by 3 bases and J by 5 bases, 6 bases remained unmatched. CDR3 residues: CASSHPDRDYQPQHF. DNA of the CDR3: TGCGCCAGCAGCCACCCGGACAGGGACTATCAGCCCCAGCATTTT.

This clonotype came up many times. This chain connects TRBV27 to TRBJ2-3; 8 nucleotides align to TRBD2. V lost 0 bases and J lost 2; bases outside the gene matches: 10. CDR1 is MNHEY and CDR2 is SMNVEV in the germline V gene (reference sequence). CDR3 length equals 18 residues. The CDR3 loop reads CASSLSGGLAVITDTQYF. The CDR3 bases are TGTGCCAGCAGTTTATCAGGTGGACTAGCTGTGATCACAGATACGCAGTATTTT.

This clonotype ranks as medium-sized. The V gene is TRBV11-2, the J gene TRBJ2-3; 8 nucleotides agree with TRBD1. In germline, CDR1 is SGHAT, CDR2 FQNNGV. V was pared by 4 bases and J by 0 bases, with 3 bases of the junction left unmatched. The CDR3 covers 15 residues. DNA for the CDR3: TGTGCCAGCAGCTCTGGGGACAGGAGCACAGATACGCAGTATTTT. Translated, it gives CASSSGDRSTDTQYF.

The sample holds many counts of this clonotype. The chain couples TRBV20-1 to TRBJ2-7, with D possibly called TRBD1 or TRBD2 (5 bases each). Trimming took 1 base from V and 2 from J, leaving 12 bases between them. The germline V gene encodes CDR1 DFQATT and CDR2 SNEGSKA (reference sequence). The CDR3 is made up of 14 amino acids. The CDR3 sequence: CSARVRGKTYEQYF. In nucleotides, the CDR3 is TGCAGTGCTAGAGTGAGGGGAAAGACCTACGAGCAGTACTTC.

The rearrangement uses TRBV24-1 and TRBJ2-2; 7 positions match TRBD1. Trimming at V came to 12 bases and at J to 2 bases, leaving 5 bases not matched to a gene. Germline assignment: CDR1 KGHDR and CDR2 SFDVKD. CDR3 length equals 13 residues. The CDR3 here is CAVGQANTGELFF. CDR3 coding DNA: TGTGCCGTCGGACAGGCCAACACCGGGGAGCTGTTTTTT.

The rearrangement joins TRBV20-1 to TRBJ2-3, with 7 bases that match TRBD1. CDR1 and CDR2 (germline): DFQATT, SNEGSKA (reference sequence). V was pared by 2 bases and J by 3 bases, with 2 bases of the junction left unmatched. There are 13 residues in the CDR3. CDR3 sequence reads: CSARMTGTDTQYF. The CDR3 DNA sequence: TGCAGTGCTAGAATGACAGGGACAGATACGCAGTATTTT.

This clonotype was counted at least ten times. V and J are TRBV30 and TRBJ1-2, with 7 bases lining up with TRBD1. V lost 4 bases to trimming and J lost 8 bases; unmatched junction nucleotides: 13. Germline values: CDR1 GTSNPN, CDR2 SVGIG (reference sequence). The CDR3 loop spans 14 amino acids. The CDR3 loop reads CAWMNRGRDWGYTF. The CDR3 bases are TGTGCCTGGATGAATAGGGGGCGCGACTGGGGCTACACCTTC.

DNA of the CDR3: TGTGCCAGCAGTCCGTCCGGACAGGGGAGCGGCTACACCTTC. Translating it yields CASSPSGQGSGYTF. The V and J genes are TRBV2 and TRBJ1-2, with 9 nucleotides matching TRBD1. Germline trimming cut 5 bases from V and 8 bases from J; bases unmatched to any gene: 9. Germline V gives CDR1 SNHLY, CDR2 FYNNEI. The CDR3 spans 14 residues. Together with reference TRBV2 and TRBJ1-2, the CDR3 gives the full variable domain: EPEVTQTPSHQVTQMGQEVILRCVPISNHLYFYWYRQILGQKVEFLVSFYNNEISEKSEIFDDQFSVERPDGSNFTLKIRSTKLEDSAMYFCASSPSGQGSGYTFGSGTRLTVV.

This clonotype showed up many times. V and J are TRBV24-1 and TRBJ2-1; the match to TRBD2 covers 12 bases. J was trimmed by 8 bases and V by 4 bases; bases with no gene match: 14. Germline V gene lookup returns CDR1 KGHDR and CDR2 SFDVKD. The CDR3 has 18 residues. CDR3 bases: TGTGCCACCAGTGACCCTGGACTAGCGGGATCTTCGTTCGATGAGCAGTTCTTC. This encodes CATSDPGLAGSSFDEQFF.

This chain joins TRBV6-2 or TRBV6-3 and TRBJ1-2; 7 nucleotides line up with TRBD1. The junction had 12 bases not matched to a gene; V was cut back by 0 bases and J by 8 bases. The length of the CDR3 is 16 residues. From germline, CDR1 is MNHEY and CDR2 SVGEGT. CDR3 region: CASSYSSIGGARGYTF. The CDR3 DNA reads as TGTGCCAGCAGTTACTCGAGTATAGGGGGCGCGAGGGGCTACACCTTC.